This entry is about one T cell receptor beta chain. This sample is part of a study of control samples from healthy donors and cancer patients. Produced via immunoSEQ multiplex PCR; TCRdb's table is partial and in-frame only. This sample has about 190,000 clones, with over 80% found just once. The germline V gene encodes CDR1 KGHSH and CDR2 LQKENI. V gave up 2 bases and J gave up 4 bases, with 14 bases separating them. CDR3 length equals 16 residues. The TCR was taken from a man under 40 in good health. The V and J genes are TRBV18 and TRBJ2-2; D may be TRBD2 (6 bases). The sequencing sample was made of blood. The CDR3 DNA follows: TGTGCCAGCTCACCAACGAGTCCCGGGGGCACCGGGGAGCTGTTTTTT. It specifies CASSPTSPGGTGELFF.